Shown below are 21 T cell receptor beta chains from a single sample sequenced in a study of cytomegalovirus exposure and HLA in healthy donors. Profiled with immunoSEQ multiplex PCR; TCRdb holds only in-frame clones, not every one. Here the sample spans 150,000 or so clones, 85% to 90% being singletons. The sequenced sample was PBMCs. These receptors came from a human donor in good health.

The J gene is TRBJ2-1, the V gene TRBV29-1, with 11 nucleotides matching TRBD2. CDR1 is SQVTM, CDR2 ANQGSEA, per germline. V shed 6 bases, J shed 4 bases, and the junction held 11 bases outside the gene matches. This CDR3 contains 16 residues. CDR3 coding DNA: TGCAGCGTCTCTCCCTTGACTAGCGGGACGTACAATGAGCAGTTCTTC. It codes for CSVSPLTSGTYNEQFF.

V and J are TRBV19 and TRBJ2-7, with D possibly TRBD1 on 6 matching bases. This CDR3 spans 15 amino acids. Germline V gene sequence: CDR1 LNHDA, CDR2 SQIVND (reference sequence). V was cut by 6 bases and J by 2 bases, with 17 bases left in between. The CDR3 protein is CASSNRVRLAYEQYF. For the CDR3, the DNA is TGTGCCAGTAGCAACAGGGTCCGCCTCGCCTACGAGCAGTACTTC.

The count of this clone is one. The chain carries TRBV6-1 and TRBJ1-5; 7 bases line up with TRBD1. This CDR3 contains 14 residues. The trim removed 2 bases at V and 7 bases at J, leaving 5 bases unmatched. Germline CDR1 reads MNHNS; CDR2 reads SASEGT. This chain's CDR3 is CASSENRDSQPQHF. The CDR3 nucleotides read TGTGCCAGCAGTGAAAACAGGGACAGCCAGCCCCAGCATTTT.

This clone was detected a few times. The V gene is TRBV5-1, the J gene TRBJ2-1; a possible D gene is TRBD1 (6 bases). The germline CDR1 and CDR2 sequences are SGHRS and YFSETQ. The CDR3 contains 14 residues. Trimming took 3 bases from V and 4 from J, leaving 11 bases between them. The DNA for the CDR3 is TGCGCCAGCAGCTCCTCCGGACAGTACAATGAGCAGTTCTTC. Amino acid sequence: CASSSSGQYNEQFF.

V usage is TRBV5-1 and J usage is TRBJ2-2, with D possibly being TRBD2 (5 bases). The CDR3 is 15 residues long. Trimming removed 1 base at V and 2 bases at J, with 9 bases between. CDR1 SGHRS and CDR2 YFSETQ come from the germline V gene. The CDR3 sequence is CASSLSGINTGELFF. In DNA, the CDR3 is TGCGCCAGCAGCTTGTCCGGGATTAACACCGGGGAGCTGTTTTTT.

This sequence joins TRBV6-5 and TRBJ2-5; 7 nucleotides match TRBD2. Germline V lookup: CDR1 MNHEY, CDR2 SVGAGI. CDR3 length: 15 residues. The junction had 14 bases not matched to a gene; V was cut back by 4 bases and J by 9 bases. The CDR3 here is CASSWGLSVGGAQYF. The CDR3 bases are TGTGCCAGCAGTTGGGGACTTTCGGTGGGAGGGGCCCAGTACTTC.

This clone came up once. The chain couples TRBV15 to TRBJ2-5, with 8 positions matching TRBD2. CDR3 length equals 15 residues. Looked up from germline, CDR1 is LNHNV and CDR2 is YYDKDF (reference sequence). V was pared by 5 bases and J by 2 bases, with 7 bases of the junction left unmatched. The CDR3 loop reads CATSGRLAGQETQYF. For the CDR3, the DNA is TGTGCCACCAGCGGGAGATTAGCGGGGCAAGAGACCCAGTACTTC.

The DNA for the CDR3 is TGTGCCAGCAGACCCACCGGAGGCTATGGCTACACCTTC. It encodes CASRPTGGYGYTF. V and J are TRBV28 and TRBJ1-2; D unresolved. V lost 6 bases, J lost 4 bases, and 12 bases lay in between. CDR1 and CDR2 (germline): MDHEN, SYDVKM. The CDR3 spans 13 residues.

The V call is TRBV30, the J call TRBJ2-3; 7 bases map to TRBD1. Unmatched junction bases numbered 9, after V lost 3 bases and J lost 3 bases. The CDR3 totals 15 residues. CDR1 is GTSNPN, CDR2 SVGIG, per germline (reference sequence). The CDR3 coding sequence is TGTGCCTGGAGCCTCCGACAGGGTCGGACAGATACGCAGTATTTT. This gives the protein CAWSLRQGRTDTQYF.

The chain is built from TRBV19 and TRBJ1-6; 7 positions agree with TRBD1. In germline, CDR1 is LNHDA, CDR2 SQIVND (reference sequence). The CDR3 totals 16 residues. V was pared by 5 bases and J by 7 bases, with 11 bases of the junction left unmatched. DNA of the CDR3: TGTGCCAGTAGTCCAAGACCCGGGACAGAAAATTCACCCCTCCACTTT. Its translation: CASSPRPGTENSPLHF.

This chain joins TRBV30 and TRBJ2-2, with 7 bases matching TRBD2. The CDR3 is made up of 18 amino acids. Losses at the gene ends were 3 bases for V and 3 bases for J; bases not matched to a gene: 16. Germline CDR1 reads GTSNPN; CDR2 reads SVGIG (reference sequence). The CDR3 reads CAWRGFRGKRGHTGELFF. Here the CDR3 DNA reads TGTGCCTGGAGGGGTTTTCGCGGTAAGCGGGGTCACACCGGGGAGCTGTTTTTT.

The rearrangement uses TRBV6-6 and TRBJ2-1; 7 bases map to TRBD2. The V segment lost 2 bases and the J segment 0 bases; nucleotides outside the gene matches: 4. The CDR3 runs to 16 residues. Germline CDR1 is MNHNY and CDR2 is SVGAGI (reference sequence). Written as DNA, the CDR3 is TGTGCCAGCAGTTACGGGAGGGGTCCCTCCTACAATGAGCAGTTCTTC. Its translation: CASSYGRGPSYNEQFF.

The table lists this clone with a count of one. The V and J genes are TRBV13 and TRBJ2-1; TRBD2 is a possible D gene (5 bases). Deletions cut 7 bases from V and 10 bases from J, with 17 bases between. Germline assignment: CDR1 PRHDT and CDR2 FYEKMQ (reference sequence). This CDR3 spans 13 amino acids. The CDR3 DNA is TGTGCCAGCAACCTCCCTGGGCGGAGGGAGCAGTTCTTC. Translated: CASNLPGRREQFF. Full variable domain (outside the CDR3, taken from reference TRBV13 and TRBJ2-1): AAGVIQSPRHLIKEKRETATLKCYPIPRHDTVYWYQQGPGQDPQFLISFYEKMQSDKGSIPDRFSAQQFSDYHSELNMSSLELGDSALYFCASNLPGRREQFFGPGTRLTVL.

The chain carries TRBV7-2 and TRBJ1-2; D is unclear. Trimming removed 0 bases at V and 3 bases at J, with 11 bases between. CDR3 length: 15 amino acids. Germline assignment: CDR1 SGHTA and CDR2 FQGNSA. The CDR3 protein is CASSLAVGVDYGYTF. The CDR3 DNA follows: TGTGCCAGCAGCTTAGCGGTCGGAGTCGACTATGGCTACACCTTC.

The V call is TRBV2, the J call TRBJ1-2, with 7 bases fitting TRBD1. This CDR3 comprises 12 residues. The V and J ends lost 9 bases and 2 bases, in that order; junction bases with no gene match: 3. CDR1 and CDR2 from the germline V gene are SNHLY and FYNNEI. The chain's CDR3 is CARSTGNYGYTF. The DNA for the CDR3 is TGTGCCAGATCGACAGGGAACTATGGCTACACCTTC.

This chain connects TRBV18 to TRBJ1-2; tentatively, D is TRBD1 (6 bases). The CDR3 extends over 12 amino acids. Trimming pared 4 bases from V and 5 bases from J, leaving 8 bases between. The germline V gene has CDR1 KGHSH and CDR2 LQKENI. CDR3 in amino acids: CASSRTDYGYTF. CDR3 nucleotides: TGTGCCAGCTCACGGACAGATTATGGCTACACCTTC.

The genes are TRBV15 and TRBJ1-2; 7 positions match TRBD1. CDR1 is LNHNV and CDR2 is YYDKDF in the germline V gene (reference sequence). This CDR3 region has 14 residues. The junction had 6 bases not matched to a gene; V was cut back by 4 bases and J by 4 bases. The CDR3 spells CATSKTGKSYGYTF. The DNA of the CDR3 is TGTGCCACCAGCAAGACAGGGAAATCCTATGGCTACACCTTC. Looking up the rest from reference TRBV15 and TRBJ1-2 gives the full variable domain: DAMVIQNPRYQVTQFGKPVTLSCSQTLNHNVMYWYQQKSSQAPKLLFHYYDKDFNNEADTPDNFQSRRPNTSFCFLDIRSPGLGDTAMYLCATSKTGKSYGYTFGSGTRLTVV.

V is TRBV13 and J is TRBJ1-3; D may be TRBD1 (6 bases). The CDR3 contains 19 residues. Germline V gene lookup returns CDR1 PRHDT and CDR2 FYEKMQ (reference sequence). V lost 5 bases to trimming and J lost 4 bases, with 27 bases between them. This CDR3 reads CASSPPPGDGSSRGNTIYF. In nucleotides, the CDR3 is TGTGCCAGCAGCCCCCCCCCAGGGGACGGAAGCAGTCGAGGAAACACCATATATTTT.

This sequence joins TRBV5-1 and TRBJ2-3, with 10 bases lining up with TRBD2. The CDR3 consists of 16 residues. Germline CDR1 and CDR2: SGHRS and YFSETQ. J lost 2 bases, V lost 5 bases, and 8 bases had no gene match. CDR3 nucleotide sequence: TGCGCCAGCAGTCGTGGGACTAGCGACCTCACAGATACGCAGTATTTT. Encoded protein: CASSRGTSDLTDTQYF.

V usage is TRBV25-1 and J usage is TRBJ2-1; 10 bases are shared with TRBD1. Germline loops: CDR1 MGHDK, CDR2 SYGVNS. The V gene end was trimmed by 7 bases and the J gene end by 7 bases; junction bases not matched to a gene: 10. This CDR3 is 15 amino acids long. CDR3 protein: CASIPGTGVPNEQFF. The CDR3 DNA sequence: TGTGCCAGCATACCCGGGACAGGGGTACCGAATGAGCAGTTCTTC.

The chain joins TRBV19 to TRBJ2-7; TRBD2 aligns across 8 bases. V shed 2 bases, J shed 6 bases, and the junction held 6 bases outside the gene matches. This CDR3 contains 14 residues. CDR1 and CDR2 (germline): LNHDA, SQIVND (reference sequence). CDR3 sequence: CASSIRREASEQYF. Written as DNA, the CDR3 is TGTGCCAGTAGTATACGGCGGGAGGCCTCCGAGCAGTACTTC.